These 11 T cell receptor beta chains share one sample of origin, sequenced in a study of cytomegalovirus exposure and HLA in healthy donors. The PCR ran on 60 Vbeta and 13 Jbeta primers. The data were produced by immunoSEQ multiplex PCR, yet TCRdb's version contains in-frame clones alone and is incomplete. The table includes about 140,000 clones, 60% to 80% detected once. Sequencing was carried out using PBMCs. Every receptor here comes from a woman aged 25 to 39 in good health and CMV-seronegative.

The chain employs TRBV7-3 and TRBJ2-2; TRBD2 matches 9 bases. With V trimmed by 6 bases and J by 6 bases, 5 bases remained unmatched. Per the germline V gene, CDR1 is SGHTA and CDR2 is FQGTGA. The CDR3 consists of 14 residues. The CDR3 nucleotides are TGTGCCAGCAGGAGCGGGGGGCTTTCCGGGGAGCTGTTTTTT. Residues: CASRSGGLSGELFF. The full variable domain, rest sourced from reference TRBV7-3 and TRBJ2-2, is GAGVSQTPSNKVTEKGKYVELRCDPISGHTALYWYRQSLGQGPEFLIYFQGTGAADDSGLPNDRFFAVRPEGSVSTLKIQRTERGDSAVYLCASRSGGLSGELFFGEGSRLTVL.

The rearrangement links TRBV27 to TRBJ2-1, with 9 bases that match TRBD2. Per the germline V gene, CDR1 is MNHEY and CDR2 is SMNVEV (reference sequence). V was pared by 4 bases and J by 3 bases, with 4 bases of the junction left unmatched. The CDR3 consists of 15 residues. The DNA of the CDR3 is TGTGCCAGCAGTTCTCTAGCGGGACTCTACAATGAGCAGTTCTTC. It translates to CASSSLAGLYNEQFF.

This rearrangement joins TRBV30 to TRBJ1-4; 8 bases align to TRBD1. After removal of 2 bases from V and 5 bases from J, the junction contained 7 bases not matched to a gene. The length of the CDR3 is 15 residues. Germline loops: CDR1 GTSNPN, CDR2 SVGIG (reference sequence). The DNA of the CDR3 is TGTGCCTGGAGTATCATGGGACAGGAGAATGAAAAACTGTTTTTT. Its translation: CAWSIMGQENEKLFF.

The CDR3 here is CASRNDRAWNTIYF. The CDR3, as DNA: TGTGCCAGCAGGAACGACAGGGCGTGGAACACCATATATTTT. The rearrangement joins TRBV6-4 to TRBJ1-3; TRBD1 aligns across 7 bases. The CDR3 runs to 14 residues. Germline assignment: CDR1 MRHNA and CDR2 SNTAGT. J gave up 7 bases and V 6 bases, and 9 bases lay outside the gene matches.

A single count supports this clone. The chain couples TRBV18 to TRBJ2-2; 9 bases are a match to TRBD1. Looked up from germline, CDR1 is KGHSH and CDR2 is LQKENI. CDR3 size: 15 residues. V lost 6 bases, J lost 4 bases, and 6 bases stayed unmatched. The CDR3 here is CASSGGQGGTGELFF. The CDR3 DNA is TGTGCCAGCTCCGGGGGACAGGGAGGCACCGGGGAGCTGTTTTTT.

This clone was counted many times. The chain links TRBV5-6 to TRBJ1-2, with D hard to call. V dropped 5 bases and J dropped 8 bases, with 13 bases sitting between them. Per germline, CDR1 SGHDT and CDR2 YYEEEE. The CDR3 runs to 12 residues. CDR3 loop: CASRVAREGYTF. CDR3 bases: TGTGCCAGCAGGGTGGCCCGGGAGGGCTACACCTTC.

The V gene is TRBV28, the J gene TRBJ1-1; weak D call: TRBD1 (6 bases). The V and J ends lost 7 bases and 4 bases respectively, with 19 bases between them. Per germline, CDR1 MDHEN and CDR2 SYDVKM. The CDR3 is made up of 15 amino acids. The CDR3 DNA sequence: TGTGCCAGCAATAAGAGGGGGGCGGGAGGCACTGAAGCTTTCTTT. This codes for CASNKRGAGGTEAFF.

The CDR3 protein is CASSPTSTNEQFF. CDR3 nucleotides: TGTGCCAGCAGCCCGACTAGCACCAATGAGCAGTTCTTC. The chain recombines TRBV5-4 with TRBJ2-1, with TRBD2 matching over 7 bases. V shed 4 bases and J 6 bases; nucleotides not matched to a gene: 4. CDR1 is SGHNT and CDR2 is YYREEE in the germline V gene (reference sequence). The CDR3 has 13 amino acids.

This clone was found once. This chain joins TRBV11-2 and TRBJ2-5; D is unclear. Germline loops: CDR1 SGHAT, CDR2 FQNNGV. V was trimmed by 3 bases and J by 4 bases, leaving 6 bases between them. The length of the CDR3 is 12 residues. The CDR3 loop reads CASSFTRETQYF. CDR3 sequence (DNA): TGTGCCAGCAGCTTTACACGAGAGACCCAGTACTTC. Full variable domain (missing parts from reference TRBV11-2 and TRBJ2-5): EAGVAQSPRYKIIEKRQSVAFWCNPISGHATLYWYQQILGQGPKLLIQFQNNGVVDDSQLPKDRFSAERLKGVDSTLKIQPAKLEDSAVYLCASSFTRETQYFGPGTRLLVL.

This clone was counted only a few times. The chain recombines TRBV19 with TRBJ2-3, with D possibly TRBD2 on 6 matching bases. The germline CDR1 and CDR2 sequences are LNHDA and SQIVND (reference sequence). The CDR3 has 14 residues. Trimming shortened V by 6 bases and J by 7 bases, and 17 bases separated the two germline ends. CDR3 sequence: CASRERENANTQYF. CDR3 nucleotides: TGTGCCAGTAGGGAACGGGAGAATGCGAATACGCAGTATTTT.

The chain joins TRBV7-2 to TRBJ2-5; 8 bases are a match to TRBD2. J gave up 3 bases and V 1 base, and 1 base lay outside the gene matches. Germline CDR1 and CDR2: SGHTA and FQGNSA. The CDR3 consists of 14 residues. For the CDR3, the DNA is TGTGCCAGCAGCTTAGGACTAGCGAAAGAGACCCAGTACTTC. Protein product: CASSLGLAKETQYF.